These 10 T cell receptor beta chains were sequenced from one sample in a study of blood T cell repertoires in COVID-19. Profiling relied on immunoSEQ multiplex PCR, and the TCRdb table lists in-frame clones only, not all of them. This sample has about 190,000 clones, with 89% found just once. The sample comprised peripheral blood. The source is a man aged 35-49 years with acute or convalescent COVID-19.

J is TRBJ2-5 and V is TRBV11-2, with a weak D call TRBD2 (5 bases). V was clipped by 5 bases and J by 2 bases, with 21 bases between them. The CDR3 covers 17 residues. Looked up from germline, CDR1 is SGHAT and CDR2 is FQNNGV. The CDR3: CASSVFSTQPGQETQYF. In nucleotides, the CDR3 is TGTGCCAGCAGCGTTTTTTCGACCCAACCGGGACAAGAGACCCAGTACTTC.

This clone has a single count. This CDR3 is CASSLGQSYEQYF. CDR3 DNA sequence: TGTGCCAGCAGCTTGGGGCAGTCCTACGAGCAGTACTTC. This rearrangement joins TRBV11-2 to TRBJ2-7, with D perhaps matching TRBD1 (5 bases). CDR3 length: 13 amino acids. Trimming took off 3 bases at V and 1 base at J, with 7 bases between the two ends. CDR1 is SGHAT and CDR2 is FQNNGV in the germline V gene.

The chain links TRBV28 to TRBJ1-5, with 7 nucleotides matching TRBD1. V lost 3 bases and J lost 7; bases outside the gene matches: 9. Germline V gene data show CDR1 as MDHEN and CDR2 as SYDVKM. CDR3 length: 15 residues. As DNA, the CDR3 is TGTGCCAGCAGTTTTTTAGACAGGGCTGAACAGCCCCAGCATTTT. Protein: CASSFLDRAEQPQHF.

V is TRBV18 and J is TRBJ2-7; 10 bases are shared with TRBD1. There are 14 residues in the CDR3. CDR1 is KGHSH, CDR2 LQKENI, per germline. Losses at the gene ends were 6 bases for V and 2 bases for J; bases not matched to a gene: 4. CDR3 amino acids: CASSVDRGPYEQYF. The CDR3 DNA is TGTGCCAGCTCCGTCGACAGGGGGCCCTACGAGCAGTACTTC. Full variable domain (rest looked up from reference TRBV18 and TRBJ2-7): NAGVMQNPRHLVRRRGQEARLRCSPMKGHSHVYWYRQLPEEGLKFMVYLQKENIIDESGMPKERFSAEFPKEGPSILRIQQVVRGDSAAYFCASSVDRGPYEQYFGPGTRLTVT.

This chain joins TRBV5-1 and TRBJ1-2; TRBD1 matches at 9 bases. CDR1 is SGHRS, CDR2 YFSETQ, per germline. The CDR3 consists of 14 residues. The ends lost 2 bases at V and 7 bases at J; junction bases unmatched: 6. The DNA of the CDR3 is TGCGCCAGCAGCTTAGGAACAGGGGGCTCTGGCTACACCTTC. It codes for CASSLGTGGSGYTF.

The J gene is TRBJ1-2, the V gene TRBV2, with TRBD1 matching 7 bases. CDR3 size: 14 residues. Germline V gene data show CDR1 as SNHLY and CDR2 as FYNNEI. The trim removed 5 bases at V and 8 bases at J, leaving 11 bases unmatched. The CDR3, as DNA: TGTGCCAGCAGTAAGATTGAGGGGGCTAGCGGCTACACCTTC. Protein product: CASSKIEGASGYTF.

The chain has TRBV19 and TRBJ2-1, with TRBD2 identical over 12 bases. Per the germline V gene, CDR1 is LNHDA and CDR2 is SQIVND (reference sequence). CDR3 size: 13 residues. The V and J ends lost 7 bases and 7 bases, in that order; junction bases with no gene match: 2. The CDR3 DNA reads as TGTGCCAGTATGCTAGCGGGGGGGAATGAGCAGTTCTTC. Translating gives CASMLAGGNEQFF.

The DNA of the CDR3 is TGTGCCAGCAGCACAGCGGCTATCTCCTACGAGCAGTACTTC. It encodes CASSTAAISYEQYF. V is TRBV7-8 and J is TRBJ2-7; D may be TRBD2 (5 bases). V was trimmed by 5 bases and J by 0 bases, leaving 11 bases between them. The CDR3 spans 14 residues. The germline V gene has CDR1 SGHVS and CDR2 FQNEAQ.

The V call is TRBV24-1, the J call TRBJ1-1; D gene ambiguous. The CDR3 loop spans 12 amino acids. Per germline, CDR1 KGHDR and CDR2 SFDVKD. The V and J ends lost 0 bases and 8 bases respectively, with 6 bases between them. CDR3 amino acids: CATSDLYGEAFF. CDR3 nucleotide sequence: TGTGCCACCAGTGATTTGTACGGGGAAGCTTTCTTT.

This clone was seen just once. The gene calls are TRBV30 and TRBJ2-7, with unresolved D. Germline values: CDR1 GTSNPN, CDR2 SVGIG (reference sequence). The V gene lost 0 bases and the J gene lost 4 bases, with 4 bases spanning the gap. The CDR3 covers 11 residues. CDR3 amino acids: CAWSVQYEQYF. The CDR3 DNA sequence: TGTGCCTGGAGTGTACAGTACGAGCAGTACTTC.